This TCR beta chain was captured in a study of blood T cell repertoires in COVID-19. Across the whole study: Italy, Spain and the United States were the sources of the convalescent and acute COVID-19 samples. PBMCs, B-cell-depleted T cells, or T cells were the source of the cDNA or gDNA that made up the material.

In the original analysis: For nucleated cells, counts were estimated from reference gene primer amplification. This table comes from immunoSEQ multiplex PCR, and its TCRdb copy is limited to in-frame clones, with some not included. V and J calls plus clone size are reproduced from that table; the DNA served to infer D and trimming. The table has roughly 95,000 clones, approximately 84% seen once. V was trimmed by 6 bases and J by 7 bases, leaving 12 bases between them. Germline V gives CDR1 SGHNT, CDR2 YENEEA. The length of the CDR3 is 13 residues. The chain uses TRBV11-3 and TRBJ2-2, with D perhaps matching TRBD2 (5 bases). This clonotype was obtained from a human donor in a cohort sampled during active COVID-19. Sequencing input: peripheral blood. CDR3 loop: CASSRTSVGELFF. The CDR3, as DNA: TGTGCCAGCAGTCGTACTAGTGTCGGGGAGCTGTTTTTT. Together with reference TRBV11-3 and TRBJ2-2, the CDR3 gives the full variable domain: EAGVVQSPRYKIIEKKQPVAFWCNPISGHNTLYWYLQNLGQGPELLIRYENEEAVDDSQLPKDRFSAERLKGVDSTLKIQPAELGDSAVYLCASSRTSVGELFFGEGSRLTVL.